This T cell receptor (beta chain) appears in the sequencing data of a study of blood T cells in healthy people across ages. A sample-barcoded 5' primer and a J-beta primer mix were used in a second PCR of about 7 to 12 cycles. TCRdb analysed the 5' RACE reads with MiXCR anew, one entry per CDR3 protein. Here the sample spans 600,000 or so distinct CDR3 sequences, under 30% being singletons. In germline, CDR1 is SGHTA, CDR2 FQGNSA. V lost 5 bases and J 0 bases, leaving 8 bases between the germline ends. CDR3 length: 14 amino acids. There are a few counts of this clonotype. The chain has TRBV7-2 and TRBJ1-3; D is undetermined. Sequencing was performed on blood. This TCR was sampled from a woman at least 80 years old in good health. The CDR3 bases are TGTGCCAGCAGCCCAGTGAGCTCTGGAAACACCATATATTTT. Its translation is CASSPVSSGNTIYF.